This TCR beta chain stems from a study of OX40 agonist ivuxolimab in advanced cancers. Looking at the study overall: Patients received intravenous ivuxolimab every 2 weeks at 0.01 to 10 mg/kg. Having had anti-PD-1, anti-PD-L1 or anti-CTLA-4 therapy before was allowed, and more than 35% had some.

The table came from immunoSEQ multiplex PCR; TCRdb's copy has only in-frame clones and leaves some out. The data contain 100,000 to 150,000 clones, roughly 92% of them singletons. The CDR3 is made up of 15 amino acids. Germline CDR1 LNHDA, CDR2 SQIVND (reference sequence). V lost 10 bases to trimming and J lost 0 bases; unmatched junction nucleotides: 8. The sequencing used CD4+ or CD8+ T cells sorted from blood, collected in a trial of the OX40 agonist ivuxolimab. The V gene is TRBV19, the J gene TRBJ2-2; 7 positions match TRBD2. This receptor was obtained from an adult with an advanced solid tumor such as melanoma, head and neck, liver or kidney cancer. The CDR3 sequence is CATKGGDTNTGELFF. The CDR3 region has the DNA TGTGCCACTAAGGGAGGGGATACGAACACCGGGGAGCTGTTTTTT.